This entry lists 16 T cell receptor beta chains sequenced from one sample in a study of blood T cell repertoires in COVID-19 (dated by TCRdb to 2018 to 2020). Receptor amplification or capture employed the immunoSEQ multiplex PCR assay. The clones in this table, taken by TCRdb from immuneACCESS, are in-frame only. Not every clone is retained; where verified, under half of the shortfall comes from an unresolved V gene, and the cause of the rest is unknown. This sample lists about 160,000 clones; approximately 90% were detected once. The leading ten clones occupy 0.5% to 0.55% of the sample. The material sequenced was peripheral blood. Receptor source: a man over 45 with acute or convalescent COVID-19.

This CDR3 is CASSFRTGGYGYTF. CDR3 nucleotide sequence: TGTGCCAGCAGCTTTAGGACAGGGGGCTATGGCTACACCTTC. This chain connects TRBV7-2 to TRBJ1-2; the match to TRBD1 covers 10 bases. V was clipped by 3 bases and J by 4 bases; unmatched bases: 2. CDR3 size: 14 residues. CDR1 SGHTA and CDR2 FQGNSA come from the germline V gene.

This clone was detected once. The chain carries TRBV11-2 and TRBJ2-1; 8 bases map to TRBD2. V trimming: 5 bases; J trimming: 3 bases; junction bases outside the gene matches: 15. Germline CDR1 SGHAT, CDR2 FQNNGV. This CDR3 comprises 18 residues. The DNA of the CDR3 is TGTGCCAGCAGCCCCGACTGGGCTAGCGGGTACCTCTACAATGAGCAGTTCTTC. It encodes CASSPDWASGYLYNEQFF.

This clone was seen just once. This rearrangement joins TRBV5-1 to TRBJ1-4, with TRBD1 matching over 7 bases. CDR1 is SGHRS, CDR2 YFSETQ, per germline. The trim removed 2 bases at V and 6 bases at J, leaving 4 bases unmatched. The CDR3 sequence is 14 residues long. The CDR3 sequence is CASSFTGVDEKLFF. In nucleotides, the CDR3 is TGCGCCAGCAGCTTCACAGGGGTCGATGAAAAACTGTTTTTT.

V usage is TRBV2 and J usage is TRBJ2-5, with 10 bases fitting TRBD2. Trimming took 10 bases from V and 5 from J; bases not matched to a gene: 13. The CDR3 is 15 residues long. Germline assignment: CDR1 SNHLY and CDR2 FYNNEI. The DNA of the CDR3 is TGTGCCACCCGTCGGACTAGCGGACCGGGCGAGACCCAGTACTTC. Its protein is CATRRTSGPGETQYF.

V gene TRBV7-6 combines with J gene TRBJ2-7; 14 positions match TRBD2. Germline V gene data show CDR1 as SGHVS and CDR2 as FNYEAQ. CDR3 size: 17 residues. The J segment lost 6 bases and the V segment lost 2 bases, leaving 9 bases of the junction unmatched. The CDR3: CASSLLGTSGRRGEQYF. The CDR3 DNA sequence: TGTGCCAGCAGCTTACTCGGGACTAGCGGGAGAAGGGGCGAGCAGTACTTC.

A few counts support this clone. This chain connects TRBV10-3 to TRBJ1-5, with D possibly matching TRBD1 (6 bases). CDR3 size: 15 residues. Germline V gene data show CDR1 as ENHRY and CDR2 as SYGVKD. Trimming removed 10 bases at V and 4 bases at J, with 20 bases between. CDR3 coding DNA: TGTGCCACCAACTCCGGGACAAATGGGAATCAGCCCCAGCATTTT. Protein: CATNSGTNGNQPQHF.

CDR3 region: CASSLSGSGEQYF. The DNA for the CDR3 is TGTGCCAGCAGCTTATCGGGATCGGGGGAGCAGTACTTC. The V call is TRBV11-1, the J call TRBJ2-7, with TRBD2 as a possible D gene (5 bases). Looked up from germline, CDR1 is SGHAT and CDR2 is FQDESV (reference sequence). The V and J ends lost 2 bases and 7 bases respectively, with 12 bases between them. The CDR3 sequence is 13 residues long.

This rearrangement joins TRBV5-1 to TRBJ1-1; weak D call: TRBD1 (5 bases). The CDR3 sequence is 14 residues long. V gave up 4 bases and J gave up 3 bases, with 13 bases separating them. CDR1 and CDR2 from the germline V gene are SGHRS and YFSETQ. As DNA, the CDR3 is TGCGCCAGCAGCGGGGGGGTGATTGACACTGAAGCTTTCTTT. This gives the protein CASSGGVIDTEAFF.

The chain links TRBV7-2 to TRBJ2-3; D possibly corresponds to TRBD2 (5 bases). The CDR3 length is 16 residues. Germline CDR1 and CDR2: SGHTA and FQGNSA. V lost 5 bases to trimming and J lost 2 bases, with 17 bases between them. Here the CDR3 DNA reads TGTGCCAGCAGCGCACAAGGGCTAGCTCCCACAGATACGCAGTATTTT. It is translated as CASSAQGLAPTDTQYF.

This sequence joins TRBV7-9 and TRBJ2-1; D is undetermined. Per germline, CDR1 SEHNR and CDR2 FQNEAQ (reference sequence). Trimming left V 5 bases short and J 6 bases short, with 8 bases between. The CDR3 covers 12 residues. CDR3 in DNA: TGTGCCAGCAGCCCCAATCCCAATGAGCAGTTCTTC. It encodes CASSPNPNEQFF.

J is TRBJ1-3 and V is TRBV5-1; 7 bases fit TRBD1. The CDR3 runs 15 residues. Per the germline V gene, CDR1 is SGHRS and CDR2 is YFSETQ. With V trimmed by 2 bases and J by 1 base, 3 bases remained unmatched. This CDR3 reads CASSFSGGSGNTIYF. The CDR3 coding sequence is TGCGCCAGCAGCTTTTCAGGGGGTTCTGGAAACACCATATATTTT. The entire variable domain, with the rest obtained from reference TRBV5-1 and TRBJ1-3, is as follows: KAGVTQTPRYLIKTRGQQVTLSCSPISGHRSVSWYQQTPGQGLQFLFEYFSETQRNKGNFPGRFSGRQFSNSRSEMNVSTLELGDSALYLCASSFSGGSGNTIYFGEGSWLTVV.

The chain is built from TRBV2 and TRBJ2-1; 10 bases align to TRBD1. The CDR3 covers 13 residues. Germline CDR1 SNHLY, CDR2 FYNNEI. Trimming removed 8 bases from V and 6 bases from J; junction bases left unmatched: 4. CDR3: CASGGTGVNEQFF. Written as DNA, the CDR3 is TGTGCCAGCGGGGGGACAGGGGTCAATGAGCAGTTCTTC.

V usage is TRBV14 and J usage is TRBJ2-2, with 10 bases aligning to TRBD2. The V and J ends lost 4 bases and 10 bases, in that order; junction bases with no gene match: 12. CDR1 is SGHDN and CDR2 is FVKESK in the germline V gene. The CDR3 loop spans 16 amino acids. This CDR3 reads CASSPQREGLFEELFF. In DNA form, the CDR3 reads TGTGCCAGCAGCCCTCAGCGGGAGGGCCTATTTGAGGAGCTGTTTTTT.

The CDR3 nucleotides are TGTGCCAGCAGCGCTAACAGGGATGGCATTCAGTACTTC. This codes for CASSANRDGIQYF. This rearrangement joins TRBV7-3 to TRBJ2-4; a possible D gene is TRBD1 (6 bases). The CDR3 contains 13 residues. V was trimmed by 5 bases and J by 9 bases, leaving 14 bases between them. The V gene's germline CDR1 is SGHTA and CDR2 FQGTGA.

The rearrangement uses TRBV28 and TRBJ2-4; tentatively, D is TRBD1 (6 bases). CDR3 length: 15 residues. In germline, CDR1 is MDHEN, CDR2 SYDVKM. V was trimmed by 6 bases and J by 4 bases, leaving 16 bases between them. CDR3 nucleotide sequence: TGTGCCAGCAGCGACTGGACAGTGACAAAAAACATTCAGTACTTC. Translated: CASSDWTVTKNIQYF. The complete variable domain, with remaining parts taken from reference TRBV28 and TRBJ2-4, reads DVKVTQSSRYLVKRTGEKVFLECVQDMDHENMFWYRQDPGLGLRLIYFSYDVKMKEKGDIPEGYSVSREKKERFSLILESASTNQTSMYLCASSDWTVTKNIQYFGAGTRLSVL.

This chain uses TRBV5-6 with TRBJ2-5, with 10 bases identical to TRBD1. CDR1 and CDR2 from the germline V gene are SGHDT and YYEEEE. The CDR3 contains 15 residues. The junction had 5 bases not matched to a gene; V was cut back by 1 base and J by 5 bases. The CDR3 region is CASSLWGQGYETQYF. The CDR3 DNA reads TGTGCCAGCAGCTTGTGGGGACAGGGGTATGAGACCCAGTACTTC.